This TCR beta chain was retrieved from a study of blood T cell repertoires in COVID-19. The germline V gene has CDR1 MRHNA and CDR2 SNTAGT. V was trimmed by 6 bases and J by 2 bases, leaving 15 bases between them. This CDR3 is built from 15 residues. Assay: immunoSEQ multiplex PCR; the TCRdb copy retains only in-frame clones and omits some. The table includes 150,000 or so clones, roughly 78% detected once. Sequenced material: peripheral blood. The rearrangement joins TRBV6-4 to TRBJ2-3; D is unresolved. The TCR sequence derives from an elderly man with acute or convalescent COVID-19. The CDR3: CASSAAPSFTDTQYF. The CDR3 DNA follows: TGTGCCAGCAGCGCGGCCCCAAGTTTCACAGATACGCAGTATTTT.